This TCR beta chain was retrieved from a study of cytomegalovirus exposure and HLA in healthy donors. V dropped 3 bases and J dropped 6 bases, with 18 bases sitting between them. CDR3 length: 16 residues. In germline, CDR1 is SGHDT, CDR2 YYEEEE. PCR primers comprised 60 Vbeta and 13 Jbeta primers. Sequencing used immunoSEQ multiplex PCR; TCRdb keeps in-frame clones, though not all of them. The table has around 54,000 clones, around three quarters seen once. The chain joins TRBV5-6 to TRBJ1-4; weak D call: TRBD1 (6 bases). The TCR originated in a man aged 25-45 years in good health and CMV-seropositive. Material: PBMCs. The CDR3 sequence: CASSSLRRTDYEKLFF. The DNA for the CDR3 is TGTGCCAGCAGCTCCTTACGACGGACAGATTATGAAAAACTGTTTTTT. The variable domain in full, with the rest retrieved from reference TRBV5-6 and TRBJ1-4, is DAGVTQSPTHLIKTRGQQVTLRCSPKSGHDTVSWYQQALGQGPQFIFQYYEEEERQRGNFPDRFSGHQFPNYSSELNVNALLLGDSALYLCASSSLRRTDYEKLFFGSGTQLSVL.